One and the same sample provided the 7 T cell receptor beta chains below, sequenced in a study of immune cell composition in non-small cell lung cancer. Normal lung was taken at the farthest possible site, at least 3 cm from tumour. TCRdb's copy holds only in-frame clones and misses some; the assay was immunoSEQ multiplex PCR. The sample has 2,500 or so clones; approximately 70% are singletons. The sequenced material came from non-adjacent lung tissue. Receptors were obtained from a human donor with non-small cell lung cancer.

The rearrangement links TRBV6-6 to TRBJ2-7, with 8 nucleotides matching TRBD1. Germline V CDR1 and CDR2: MNHNY, SVGAGI (reference sequence). The CDR3 is made up of 15 amino acids. Germline trimming cut 5 bases from V and 5 bases from J; bases unmatched to any gene: 11. Here the CDR3 DNA reads TGTGCCAGCAGTCTTAGGACAGGGAATCTTCACGAGCAGTACTTC. Protein product: CASSLRTGNLHEQYF.

This rearrangement joins TRBV9 to TRBJ1-2; 9 nucleotides match TRBD1. Germline-derived CDR1 and CDR2 are SGDLS and YYNGEE. Trimming cost V 4 bases and J 6 bases; bases outside gene matches: 19. The CDR3 is 18 amino acids. This CDR3 is CASSLDPRPGQGGDGYTF. In nucleotides, the CDR3 is TGTGCCAGCAGCCTAGACCCCCGGCCGGGACAGGGCGGGGATGGCTACACCTTC.

This clone has only a few counts. The V and J genes are TRBV29-1 and TRBJ2-7; D perhaps matches TRBD1 (6 bases). The CDR3 contains 11 residues. Germline values: CDR1 SQVTM, CDR2 ANQGSEA. Trimming removed 7 bases at V and 2 bases at J, with 9 bases between. The CDR3 loop is CSGGQPYEQYF. DNA for the CDR3: TGCAGCGGCGGACAGCCCTACGAGCAGTACTTC.

This clone was observed a handful of times. V and J are TRBV28 and TRBJ1-1, with no clear D. Germline loops: CDR1 MDHEN, CDR2 SYDVKM. V lost 6 bases and J 1 base, leaving 6 bases between the germline ends. The CDR3 extends over 12 amino acids. CDR3: CASSLRNTEAFF. The CDR3 nucleotides read TGTGCCAGCAGCCTTAGGAACACTGAAGCTTTCTTT.

This chain links TRBV18 with TRBJ2-3; 8 nucleotides agree with TRBD2. Losses at the gene ends were 3 bases for V and 4 bases for J; bases not matched to a gene: 3. This CDR3 region has 14 residues. The V gene's germline CDR1 is KGHSH and CDR2 LQKENI. CDR3 residues: CASSPWTSPDTQYF. CDR3 bases: TGTGCCAGCTCACCCTGGACTAGCCCAGATACGCAGTATTTT. The entire variable domain, with the rest obtained from reference TRBV18 and TRBJ2-3, is as follows: NAGVMQNPRHLVRRRGQEARLRCSPMKGHSHVYWYRQLPEEGLKFMVYLQKENIIDESGMPKERFSAEFPKEGPSILRIQQVVRGDSAAYFCASSPWTSPDTQYFGPGTRLTVL.

Relative to its sample, this clone is medium-sized (0.01 to 0.1%). The chain couples TRBV5-6 to TRBJ2-7, with 10 bases that match TRBD1. CDR1 is SGHDT, CDR2 YYEEEE, per germline. V lost 2 bases, J lost 7 bases, and 6 bases stayed unmatched. The CDR3 is 14 residues long. The CDR3 bases are TGTGCCAGCAGCTTCGGGACAGGGGCTAGGGAGCAGTACTTC. This encodes CASSFGTGAREQYF.

There are a few counts of this clone. The genes are TRBV7-2 and TRBJ1-5; D perhaps matches TRBD1 (5 bases). The CDR3 extends over 15 amino acids. Deletions cut 1 base from V and 2 bases from J, with 9 bases between. Germline CDR1 is SGHTA and CDR2 is FQGNSA. Here the CDR3 reads CASSLDRFGNQPQHF. In nucleotides, the CDR3 is TGTGCCAGCAGCTTAGACAGGTTTGGCAATCAGCCCCAGCATTTT.